This T cell receptor beta chain was sequenced for a study of CD8 T cells in ankylosing spondylitis. This clonotype occurred many times. With molecular barcodes, quantitative 5'-RACE was used to make the TCR beta libraries. TCRdb reprocessed the 5' RACE reads via MiXCR and lists one record per CDR3 protein. Seen here are 200,000 to 300,000 distinct CDR3 sequences, 10% to 13% observed once, and the top ten hold around 3%. Sequencing was done on a sample of blood, either unsorted or a sorted T cell fraction (not recorded which). The receptor's source is a male donor with ankylosing spondylitis or in good health (not recorded which).

Written as DNA, the CDR3 is TGTGCCAGCAGCTCTTACACCGGGGAGCTGTTTTTT. This gives the protein CASSSYTGELFF. The V gene is TRBV11-2, the J gene TRBJ2-2; D unclear. V was trimmed by 4 bases and J by 3 bases, leaving 3 bases between them. Germline values: CDR1 SGHAT, CDR2 FQNNGV. The CDR3 runs 12 residues. Filled out from reference TRBV11-2 and TRBJ2-2, the complete variable domain reads EAGVAQSPRYKIIEKRQSVAFWCNPISGHATLYWYQQILGQGPKLLIQFQNNGVVDDSQLPKDRFSAERLKGVDSTLKIQPAKLEDSAVYLCASSSYTGELFFGEGSRLTVL.